This TCR beta chain stems from a study of blood T cell repertoires in COVID-19. Study-level background: Italy, Spain and the United States were the sources of the convalescent and acute COVID-19 samples.

As handled by the study authors: Amplification of reference gene primers was used by the study to estimate nucleated cell counts. The protocol was immunoSEQ multiplex PCR, while the TCRdb copy is restricted to in-frame clones and leaves out a portion. V and J calls and clone size are copied from that table; D and trimming were computed from the DNA. Of tens of thousands of clones listed, over 75% are singletons. Germline V lookup: CDR1 LNHDA, CDR2 SQIVND (reference sequence). This CDR3 region has 17 residues. The V and J ends lost 3 bases and 1 base respectively, with 18 bases between them. V gene TRBV19 combines with J gene TRBJ1-1, with no clear D. The sample taken for sequencing was peripheral blood. This receptor was obtained from a woman in her fifties or sixties with active COVID-19. Here the CDR3 reads CASSIGLGFSGNTEAFF. The DNA of the CDR3 is TGTGCCAGTAGTATTGGACTAGGATTTTCAGGGAACACTGAAGCTTTCTTT.